This T cell receptor beta chain was identified in a study of human thymus T cells. General observations from the study: Within thymic and blood repertoires, V and J gene usage appeared to be biased.

The donor group consisted of healthy Finnish infants who were having corrective surgery for congenital heart defects. Half of the eight donors gave about 0.5-1 mL blood during surgery. Points on this clone: Its antigen is currently unknown.

Germline CDR1 and CDR2: SNHLY and FYNNEI. Between the trimmed V and J ends, which lost 2 bases and 1 base, there was a span of 17 bases. This CDR3 comprises 17 residues. Libraries were prepared by immunoSEQ multiplex PCR; TCRdb keeps only in-frame clonotypes and omits some of them. Altogether 46,000 or so clones are present, over 90% being singletons, with the ten largest covering over 0.15%. Source material: blood. The chain employs TRBV2 and TRBJ2-5, with D possibly being TRBD2 (5 bases). This TCR came from a girl under three years old with a congenital heart defect but otherwise immunologically healthy. Written as DNA, the CDR3 is TGTGCCAGCAGTGAATTCGGCAGCCCGGGGAGCCAAGAGACCCAGTACTTC. This encodes CASSEFGSPGSQETQYF.